A selection of T cell receptor beta chains follows, all from one sample in a study of radiotherapy plus CTLA-4 blockade in lung cancer. Method: immunoSEQ multiplex PCR; TCRdb's copy keeps in-frame clones and lacks some. The sample comprises about 70,000 clones, around 80% of which are singletons, and approximately 9.3% rests with the top ten. This specimen consisted of peripheral blood, obtained from a patient treated with radiotherapy plus ipilimumab. These receptors were collected from a human donor with non-small cell lung cancer who had a complete response to radiotherapy plus ipilimumab. Both conserved end residues are trimmed from each CDR3. A D gene is named only where the DNA matches it firmly.

J gene | D gene | V gene | CDR3 protein
TRBJ1-6 | - | TRBV7-6 | ASSLEGRGTTNSPLH
TRBJ1-5 | TRBD1 | TRBV6-1 | ASSERGRTGGSNQPQH
TRBJ1-1 | - | TRBV6-5 | ASSRTWESDTEAF
TRBJ1-4 | - | TRBV7-9 | ASSLGVLGTPNEKLF
TRBJ2-1 | - | TRBV9 | ASSSDPGSGEQF
TRBJ2-3 | - | TRBV16 | ASSQFLGDTQY
TRBJ1-1 | TRBD1 | TRBV5-8 | ASSLIPGQGYTEAF
TRBJ2-7 | - | TRBV10-2 | ASSAEGEQY
TRBJ1-5 | - | TRBV2 | ASSGDFYSNQPQH
TRBJ2-1 | - | TRBV5-1 | ASSLTQNYNEQF
TRBJ2-2 | - | TRBV19 | ASAPYTENTGELF
TRBJ2-3 | - | TRBV4-3 | ASSQARSTDTQY
TRBJ1-1 | - | TRBV19 | ASSIGVPENTEAF
TRBJ1-1 | - | TRBV7-2 | ATQGERRPNTEAF
TRBJ2-3 | - | TRBV18 | ASSNQVDADTQY
TRBJ2-1 | TRBD2 | TRBV7-2 | ASSFRTSVTAGTHNEQF
TRBJ1-3 | - | TRBV18 | ASSPPSGMRVSGNTIY
TRBJ1-2 | - | TRBV5-4 | ASSKEEGRVEGYT
TRBJ2-5 | TRBD1 | TRBV6-6 | ASSGQGAYETQY
TRBJ1-3 | - | TRBV5-1 | ASSLAKGGNGNTIY
TRBJ1-2 | TRBD1 | TRBV11-2 | ASSLDLGQGYGYT
TRBJ2-1 | TRBD2 | TRBV5-4 | ASSGRLAGVDEQF
TRBJ2-1 | TRBD2 | TRBV19 | ASSIVSTLAAGEQF
TRBJ2-3 | - | TRBV12-5 | ASEASWGTDTQY
TRBJ2-2 | - | TRBV21-1 | ASSKSALGGRGGELF
TRBJ2-1 | TRBD2 | TRBV2 | ASFGTSLQF
TRBJ2-3 | TRBD1 | TRBV30 | AWSVRRDRGLSTDTQY
TRBJ1-3 | - | TRBV29-1 | SVGQSSGNTIY
TRBJ2-3 | TRBD1 | TRBV5-6 | ASSHGTAGDTQY
TRBJ2-1 | TRBD1 | TRBV19 | ASSRSQGFINEQF
TRBJ1-1 | TRBD1 | TRBV5-4 | ASSFEGARTEAF
TRBJ2-3 | TRBD2 | TRBV11-3 | ASSWRGTSGRADTQY
TRBJ2-2 | - | TRBV28 | ASSPGQAETGELF
TRBJ1-5 | - | TRBV4-3 | ASSQDQFGNQPQH
TRBJ1-1 | TRBD1 | TRBV6-5 | ASSAGTAEAF
TRBJ1-3 | TRBD1 | TRBV7-2 | ASSPGQGRNTIY
TRBJ1-2 | - | TRBV30 | AWRRQSTLYGYT
TRBJ1-4 | - | TRBV18 | ASSPETGSSEKLF
TRBJ2-5 | - | TRBV4-1 | ASSQVRGETQY
TRBJ1-1 | - | TRBV5-6 | ASSGVGGNTEAF
TRBJ2-7 | - | TRBV5-1 | ASSSSSGTDLYEQY
TRBJ1-4 | - | TRBV7-8 | ASSSSVVGGKFNEKLF
TRBJ1-1 | - | TRBV7-9 | ASSLGSMNTEAF
TRBJ2-3 | - | TRBV2 | ASSAGMADTQY
TRBJ1-1 | - | TRBV10-1 | ASSEEGANTEAF
TRBJ1-5 | - | TRBV5-1 | ASSLVGDRNQPQH
TRBJ2-1 | TRBD2 | TRBV7-9 | ASSPRASGTNEQF
TRBJ2-2 | - | TRBV18 | ASSKNRDGLRSTGELF
TRBJ1-6 | - | TRBV7-2 | ASSLGGSTRRSLH
TRBJ2-5 | - | TRBV6-6 | ASSRQETQY
TRBJ2-5 | TRBD2 | TRBV5-1 | ASSFPLAGGTGETQY
TRBJ1-4 | - | TRBV7-2 | ASSLALTNEKLF
TRBJ1-1 | - | TRBV19 | ASRPRGGGKFVNTEAF
TRBJ2-5 | TRBD2 | TRBV30 | AWSVREAQY
TRBJ1-1 | - | TRBV2 | ASNVDSDTEAF